This T cell receptor (beta chain) originates from a study of patients and donors after allogeneic stem cell transplantation. TCRdb re-analysed the RT-PCR reads in MiXCR, keeping a single row per CDR3 protein. The sample has about 850 distinct CDR3 sequences, around 20% seen once. This clonotype was found a few times. Germline-derived CDR1 and CDR2 are MNHNY and SVGAGI (reference sequence). This CDR3 has 13 residues. V dropped 7 bases and J dropped 7 bases, with 16 bases sitting between them. The source material was blood, either unsorted or a sorted T cell fraction (not recorded which). This chain joins TRBV6-6 and TRBJ1-1; the D gene is possibly TRBD1 (5 bases). The sequence came from a human donor who was either an allogeneic HSCT recipient or a stem cell or donor lymphocyte infusion donor (not recorded which). It is not recorded whose cells these are; they may come from a transplant donor. The CDR3 DNA sequence: TGTGCCAGCACCGAAGGGACGCAACTTGAAGCTTTCTTT. Amino acids: CASTEGTQLEAFF.